Following are 2 T cell receptor beta chains from one sample sequenced in a study of T-cell memory formation after mild COVID-19. One entry per CDR3 protein, called by TCRdb with MiXCR from the 5' RACE reads. The table shows about 110,000 distinct CDR3 sequences, with roughly an eighth occurring only once. Sample: PBMCs or a T cell subset sorted from them (not recorded which). The receptors were gathered from a man aged 18 to 30 who had mild COVID-19 (a few samples of this study predate the infection). Cell type and time point are not known.

This clonotype was detected only a few times. The J gene is TRBJ2-3, the V gene TRBV4-1, with TRBD2 matching 15 bases. The length of the CDR3 is 16 residues. Germline trimming cut 2 bases from V and 5 bases from J; bases unmatched to any gene: 2. Germline CDR1 and CDR2: MGHRA and YSYEKL. CDR3 amino acids: CASSQKGLAGGDTQYF. The CDR3 bases are TGCGCCAGCAGCCAAAAGGGACTAGCGGGGGGAGATACGCAGTATTTT.

This clonotype turned up a few times. In DNA form, the CDR3 reads TGCGCCAGCAGCCCTTTATTGGGGACTAGCGGGGGATCCCGCAACGAGCAGTACTTC. Amino acids: CASSPLLGTSGGSRNEQYF. The genes are TRBV4-1 and TRBJ2-7, with 14 bases lining up with TRBD2. Trimming took 4 bases from V and 5 from J; bases not matched to a gene: 16. In germline, CDR1 is MGHRA, CDR2 YSYEKL. The CDR3 runs 19 residues.